These T cell receptor beta chains were read from a single sample in a study of blood T cell repertoires in COVID-19. Data came from immunoSEQ multiplex PCR; TCRdb stores just in-frame clones and leaves some out. This sample has over 15,000 clones, with roughly nine tenths found just once. The sequencing input was peripheral blood. The receptors here all came from a woman older than 75 with COVID-19, enrolled during active disease. Each CDR3 is given with its conserved first and last residue. The D gene is left open where the match is weak. The size of a clone is reported for some rows only, either as once, few or many, or as a class for expanded clones.

clone size	V gene	D gene	J gene	CDR3 protein	CDR3 DNA
-	TRBV18	-	TRBJ1-4	CASSPRQGEKLFF	TGTGCCAGCTCACCCAGGCAGGGGGAAAAACTGTTTTTT
-	TRBV5-1	TRBD1	TRBJ1-1	CASSTRMGQGASEAFF	TGCGCCAGCAGCACCCGGATGGGACAGGGGGCGAGCGAAGCTTTCTTT
-	TRBV19	TRBD1	TRBJ2-7	CASSTETGGMHEQYF	TGTGCCAGTAGTACAGAAACAGGGGGGATGCACGAGCAGTACTTC
few	TRBV7-9	TRBD1	TRBJ1-5	CASSLDRGGNQPQHF	TGTGCCAGCAGCTTAGACAGGGGGGGCAATCAGCCCCAGCATTTT
-	TRBV2	TRBD2	TRBJ2-2	CASSPRGGYVGELFF	TGTGCCAGCAGTCCCCGGGGGGGGTATGTCGGGGAGCTGTTTTTT
-	TRBV7-9	-	TRBJ2-1	CASSPRRDGLGNEQFF	TGTGCCAGCAGCCCCCGCCGGGATGGGTTGGGAAATGAGCAGTTCTTC
-	TRBV4-3	-	TRBJ2-7	CASSQDRNSYEQYF	TGCGCCAGCAGCCAAGATCGTAACTCCTACGAGCAGTACTTC
-	TRBV9	TRBD2	TRBJ2-2	CASSLSGTTGELFF	TGTGCCAGCAGCCTTAGCGGGACCACCGGGGAGCTGTTTTTT
-	TRBV5-1	-	TRBJ1-4	CASSLQGVTNEKLFF	TGCGCCAGCAGCTTGCAAGGGGTGACTAATGAAAAACTGTTTTTT
-	TRBV3-1/TRBV3-2	-	TRBJ2-2	CASSHNSRAGTGELFF	TGTGCCAGCAGCCATAATAGTAGGGCGGGCACCGGGGAGCTGTTTTTT
-	TRBV5-1	-	TRBJ1-6	CASSLTGLDSPLHF	TGCGCCAGCAGCTTGACAGGGTTAGATTCACCCCTCCACTTT
-	TRBV4-3	TRBD2	TRBJ2-7	CASSQGTSGGAVYEQYF	TGCGCCAGCAGCCAAGGGACTAGCGGGGGGGCTGTATACGAGCAGTACTTC
-	TRBV4-1	TRBD1	TRBJ1-2	CASSLGQGAKAGGYTF	TGCGCCAGCAGCCTGGGACAGGGGGCAAAAGCTGGAGGCTACACCTTC
-	TRBV27	TRBD1	TRBJ1-2	CATGSTGGYGYTF	TGTGCCACCGGTAGTACAGGGGGCTATGGCTACACCTTC
-	TRBV19	TRBD2	TRBJ2-5	CASSMTSASTQYF	TGTGCCAGTAGTATGACTAGCGCGTCGACCCAGTACTTC
-	TRBV7-9	TRBD1	TRBJ1-2	CASSFTPGQGPFDYTF	TGTGCCAGCAGCTTTACTCCGGGACAGGGCCCCTTTGACTACACCTTC
-	TRBV18	TRBD2	TRBJ2-5	CASSPNPSGSGETQYF	TGTGCCAGCTCACCAAACCCTAGCGGGAGCGGGGAGACCCAGTACTTC
-	TRBV6-2/TRBV6-3	-	TRBJ1-2	CASSYSNSHYGYTF	TGTGCCAGCAGTTACTCGAACAGCCACTATGGCTACACCTTC